A single T cell receptor (beta chain) is shown here with its context. The record originates from a study of patients and donors after allogeneic stem cell transplantation. TCRdb re-derived calls from the RT-PCR reads in MiXCR, one entry per CDR3 protein. The sample has about 400,000 distinct CDR3 sequences, roughly 16% seen once. CDR1 and CDR2 (germline): SNHLY, FYNNEI. The V end lost 5 bases, the J end lost 3 bases, and 16 bases lay between the germline ends. This CDR3 comprises 15 residues. The receptor's source is a human donor who was either an allogeneic HSCT recipient or a stem cell or donor lymphocyte infusion donor (not recorded which). It is not recorded whose cells these are; they may come from a transplant donor. The sequenced sample was blood, either unsorted or a sorted T cell fraction (not recorded which). The chain links TRBV2 to TRBJ2-5, with D tentatively TRBD1 or TRBD2 (5 bases each). DNA of the CDR3: TGTGCCAGCAGTTCGGGACGGAAAGGGAAAGAGACCCAGTACTTC. It yields the protein CASSSGRKGKETQYF. Combining the CDR3 with reference TRBV2 and TRBJ2-5 gives the whole variable domain EPEVTQTPSHQVTQMGQEVILRCVPISNHLYFYWYRQILGQKVEFLVSFYNNEISEKSEIFDDQFSVERPDGSNFTLKIRSTKLEDSAMYFCASSSGRKGKETQYFGPGTRLLVL.